The rows below give T cell receptor beta chains drawn from one sample of a study of control samples from healthy donors and cancer patients. Clones were sequenced by immunoSEQ multiplex PCR, and TCRdb holds only the in-frame ones, with some missing. Of approximately 37,000 clones in the sample, about four fifths were seen once. Sequencing was performed on PBMCs. These receptors came from a woman aged 55 to 70 with lung cancer. CDR3s include the opening cysteine and the closing phenylalanine or tryptophan. The order of the fields is V gene, D gene, clone size, J gene, CDR3 protein, CDR3 DNA. The D gene is left open where the match is weak. Not every row has a clone size; where given, it reads once, few, many or a size class.

v_call: TRBV12-3/TRBV12-4
d_call: .
clone_size: .
j_call: TRBJ1-1
cdr3_aa: CASCGQNTEAFF
cdr3_nt: TGTGCCAGCTGTGGACAGAACACTGAAGCTTTCTTT

v_call: TRBV2
d_call: .
clone_size: .
j_call: TRBJ1-5
cdr3_aa: CASSGAGRDQPQHF
cdr3_nt: TGTGCCAGCAGTGGTGCAGGCCGTGATCAGCCCCAGCATTTT

v_call: TRBV2
d_call: .
clone_size: .
j_call: TRBJ2-3
cdr3_aa: CAISGFPTDTQYF
cdr3_nt: TGTGCCATCTCCGGGTTTCCCACAGATACGCAGTATTTT

v_call: TRBV5-1
d_call: .
clone_size: once
j_call: TRBJ2-5
cdr3_aa: CASSLGPLLYF
cdr3_nt: TGCGCCAGCAGCTTGGGGCCCCTCTTGTACTTC

v_call: TRBV7-9
d_call: .
clone_size: few
j_call: TRBJ1-2
cdr3_aa: CASSARTDYGYTF
cdr3_nt: TGTGCCAGCAGCGCTCGGACAGATTATGGCTACACCTTC

v_call: TRBV3-1/TRBV3-2
d_call: .
clone_size: .
j_call: TRBJ1-1
cdr3_aa: CASSHTDTEAFF
cdr3_nt: TGTGCCAGCAGCCATACGGACACTGAAGCTTTCTTT

v_call: TRBV3-1/TRBV3-2
d_call: TRBD2
clone_size: .
j_call: TRBJ2-7
cdr3_aa: CASSRGTSGGAYEQYF
cdr3_nt: TGTGCCAGCAGCCGCGGGACTAGCGGGGGGGCTTACGAGCAGTACTTC

v_call: TRBV4-2
d_call: TRBD1
clone_size: few
j_call: TRBJ1-6
cdr3_aa: CASSQGDRTSHNSPLHF
cdr3_nt: TGTGCCAGCAGCCAGGGGGACAGGACTTCTCATAATTCACCCCTCCACTTT

v_call: TRBV7-9
d_call: .
clone_size: .
j_call: TRBJ2-1
cdr3_aa: CASSQRTYNEQFF
cdr3_nt: TGTGCCAGCAGCCAGAGGACCTACAATGAGCAGTTCTTC

v_call: TRBV5-4
d_call: TRBD1
clone_size: .
j_call: TRBJ2-5
cdr3_aa: CASSWPRAGGTETQYF
cdr3_nt: TGTGCCAGCAGCTGGCCCCGGGCAGGGGGCACAGAGACCCAGTACTTC

v_call: TRBV6-5
d_call: TRBD1
clone_size: .
j_call: TRBJ1-1
cdr3_aa: CASSYSRQGAFEAFF
cdr3_nt: TGTGCCAGCAGTTACTCACGACAGGGGGCGTTTGAAGCTTTCTTT

v_call: TRBV28
d_call: TRBD1
clone_size: .
j_call: TRBJ1-5
cdr3_aa: CASRPPGQLQPQHF
cdr3_nt: TGTGCCAGCAGACCTCCGGGACAGCTACAGCCCCAGCATTTT

v_call: TRBV7-9
d_call: .
clone_size: .
j_call: TRBJ1-4
cdr3_aa: CASSLRTVDNEKLFF
cdr3_nt: TGTGCCAGCAGCCTAAGGACCGTCGATAATGAAAAACTGTTTTTT

v_call: TRBV5-5
d_call: .
clone_size: .
j_call: TRBJ1-2
cdr3_aa: CASSPGIHNYGYTF
cdr3_nt: TGTGCCAGCAGCCCAGGGATCCATAACTATGGCTACACCTTC

v_call: TRBV29-1
d_call: .
clone_size: .
j_call: TRBJ2-1
cdr3_aa: CSAHRQGNEQFF
cdr3_nt: TGCAGCGCACACCGTCAGGGGAATGAGCAGTTCTTC

v_call: TRBV3-1/TRBV3-2
d_call: .
clone_size: .
j_call: TRBJ1-1
cdr3_aa: CASSQFIQGGTEAFF
cdr3_nt: TGTGCCAGCAGCCAATTTATTCAGGGTGGCACTGAAGCTTTCTTT

v_call: TRBV6-5
d_call: .
clone_size: once
j_call: TRBJ1-5
cdr3_aa: CASRAGTTPNQPQHF
cdr3_nt: TGTGCCAGCAGGGCCGGGACGACACCAAATCAGCCCCAGCATTTT

v_call: TRBV9
d_call: TRBD1
clone_size: .
j_call: TRBJ1-1
cdr3_aa: CASSVGTGGWDTEAFF
cdr3_nt: TGTGCCAGCAGCGTTGGGACAGGGGGCTGGGACACTGAAGCTTTCTTT

v_call: TRBV19
d_call: .
clone_size: once
j_call: TRBJ2-7
cdr3_aa: CASGIGGNLYEQYF
cdr3_nt: TGTGCCAGCGGGATAGGGGGGAACCTCTACGAGCAGTACTTC

v_call: TRBV5-1
d_call: .
clone_size: .
j_call: TRBJ2-2
cdr3_aa: CASSFGNTGELFF
cdr3_nt: TGCGCCAGCAGCTTTGGTAACACCGGGGAGCTGTTTTTT

v_call: TRBV6-1
d_call: TRBD1
clone_size: once
j_call: TRBJ2-4
cdr3_aa: CASSEATGGAKNIQYF
cdr3_nt: TGTGCCAGCAGTGAAGCGACAGGGGGAGCCAAAAACATTCAGTACTTC

v_call: TRBV10-3
d_call: TRBD1
clone_size: .
j_call: TRBJ1-5
cdr3_aa: CAISESPGQGESQPQHF
cdr3_nt: TGTGCCATCAGTGAGTCTCCGGGACAGGGAGAGAGTCAGCCCCAGCATTTT

v_call: TRBV11-2
d_call: .
clone_size: .
j_call: TRBJ1-1
cdr3_aa: CASSLAFQNTEAFF
cdr3_nt: TGTGCCAGCAGCTTAGCTTTTCAGAACACTGAAGCTTTCTTT

v_call: TRBV19
d_call: TRBD1
clone_size: .
j_call: TRBJ1-5
cdr3_aa: CASKRGTGSSNQPQHF
cdr3_nt: TGTGCCAGTAAAAGGGGGACAGGGTCGAGCAATCAGCCCCAGCATTTT

v_call: TRBV14
d_call: .
clone_size: .
j_call: TRBJ1-1
cdr3_aa: CASQGPPMNTEAFF
cdr3_nt: TGTGCCAGCCAGGGTCCCCCCATGAACACTGAAGCTTTCTTT

v_call: TRBV6-1
d_call: .
clone_size: .
j_call: TRBJ2-1
cdr3_aa: CASSYGEQFF
cdr3_nt: TGTGCCAGCAGTTATGGGGAGCAGTTCTTC

v_call: TRBV7-2
d_call: .
clone_size: .
j_call: TRBJ2-2
cdr3_aa: CASSLVTPVAGELFF
cdr3_nt: TGTGCCAGCAGCTTAGTCACACCAGTGGCCGGGGAGCTGTTTTTT

v_call: TRBV3-1/TRBV3-2
d_call: .
clone_size: .
j_call: TRBJ2-7
cdr3_aa: CASSQDPGSSYEQYF
cdr3_nt: TGTGCCAGCAGCCAAGATCCAGGGAGCTCCTACGAGCAGTACTTC

v_call: TRBV25-1
d_call: .
clone_size: .
j_call: TRBJ1-2
cdr3_aa: CASSERARVDGYTF
cdr3_nt: TGTGCCAGCAGTGAACGAGCCAGGGTCGATGGCTACACCTTC

v_call: TRBV18
d_call: TRBD2
clone_size: .
j_call: TRBJ2-1
cdr3_aa: CASSPPGVAGENEQFF
cdr3_nt: TGTGCCAGCTCACCACCCGGGGTAGCGGGGGAAAATGAGCAGTTCTTC

v_call: TRBV19
d_call: .
clone_size: .
j_call: TRBJ2-1
cdr3_aa: CASSIRRGAQQFF
cdr3_nt: TGTGCCAGTAGTATCCGGAGGGGCGCCCAGCAGTTCTTC

v_call: TRBV11-2
d_call: .
clone_size: .
j_call: TRBJ1-2
cdr3_aa: CASSLEGDGYTF
cdr3_nt: TGTGCCAGCAGCTTAGAGGGAGATGGCTACACCTTC

v_call: TRBV5-4
d_call: TRBD2
clone_size: .
j_call: TRBJ2-1
cdr3_aa: CASSYVAGGANEQFF
cdr3_nt: TGTGCCAGCAGCTACGTAGCGGGAGGCGCCAATGAGCAGTTCTTC

v_call: TRBV9
d_call: TRBD2
clone_size: .
j_call: TRBJ2-7
cdr3_aa: CASSASPASGRREQYF
cdr3_nt: TGTGCCAGCAGCGCCTCACCAGCTAGCGGGAGGAGGGAGCAGTACTTC

v_call: TRBV18
d_call: .
clone_size: .
j_call: TRBJ2-7
cdr3_aa: CASSRAGGIGDEQYF
cdr3_nt: TGTGCCAGCTCCCGGGCCGGAGGGATAGGAGACGAGCAGTACTTC

v_call: TRBV6-5
d_call: .
clone_size: .
j_call: TRBJ1-1
cdr3_aa: CASSLRGKNTEAFF
cdr3_nt: TGTGCCAGCAGTCTAAGGGGAAAGAACACTGAAGCTTTCTTT

v_call: TRBV10-1
d_call: .
clone_size: .
j_call: TRBJ2-1
cdr3_aa: CASATGSGNEQFF
cdr3_nt: TGCGCCAGCGCCACAGGGTCTGGCAATGAGCAGTTCTTC

v_call: TRBV6-5
d_call: .
clone_size: few
j_call: TRBJ1-5
cdr3_aa: CASRAQNRQPQHF
cdr3_nt: TGTGCCTCCCGGGCCCAAAACCGCCAGCCCCAGCATTTT

v_call: TRBV10-3
d_call: .
clone_size: .
j_call: TRBJ2-7
cdr3_aa: CAIRESLSEQYF
cdr3_nt: TGTGCCATCAGAGAAAGTCTAAGCGAGCAGTACTTC